This T cell receptor beta chain was recorded in a study of shared clonotypes between healthy human individuals. On the study more broadly: Serving as donors were two women and a few men, whose ages spanned 18 to 49.

Points on this clone: Its antigen is undetermined.

Regarding the study as a whole: The low donor count limited represented genetic and exposure-history diversity.

The material for each subset, its genomic DNA, was split evenly across several immunoSEQ plates. Every unsorted PBMC PCR replicate was loaded with 300 ng DNA, some 31,000 T cell genomes. The method was immunoSEQ multiplex PCR; TCRdb's version includes in-frame clones alone and lacks a portion of them. The sample includes roughly 510,000 clones, around 79% seen only once; the top ten take about 12%. CDR1 is MDHEN and CDR2 is SYDVKM in the germline V gene. Trimming left V 1 base short and J 2 bases short, with 12 bases between. The CDR3 consists of 15 residues. V is TRBV28 and J is TRBJ2-7; tentatively, D is TRBD2 (6 bases). The sample was PBMCs. This clonotype was sampled from a woman aged 40-49 years in good health. Some clones in this sample may be carry-over from other donors' samples. This chain's CDR3 is CASSLSVAATYEQYF. The CDR3 DNA reads TGTGCCAGCAGTTTATCTGTAGCGGCCACCTACGAGCAGTACTTC.